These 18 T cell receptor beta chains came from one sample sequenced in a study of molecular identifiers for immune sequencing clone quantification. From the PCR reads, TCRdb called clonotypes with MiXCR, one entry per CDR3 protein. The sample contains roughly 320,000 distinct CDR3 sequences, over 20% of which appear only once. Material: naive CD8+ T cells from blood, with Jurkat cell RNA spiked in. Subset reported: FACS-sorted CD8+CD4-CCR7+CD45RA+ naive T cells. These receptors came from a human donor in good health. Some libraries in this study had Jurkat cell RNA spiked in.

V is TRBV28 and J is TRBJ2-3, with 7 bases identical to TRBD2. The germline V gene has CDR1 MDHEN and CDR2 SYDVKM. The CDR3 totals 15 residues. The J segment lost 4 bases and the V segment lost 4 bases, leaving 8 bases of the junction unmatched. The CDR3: CASSSNGGTADTQYF. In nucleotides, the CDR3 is TGTGCCAGCAGTTCAAACGGGGGGACCGCAGATACGCAGTATTTT.

The CDR3 DNA follows: TGTGCCAGCAGCCCGACTAGCAGAACAGATACGCAGTATTTT. Translating it yields CASSPTSRTDTQYF. This rearrangement joins TRBV7-2 to TRBJ2-3; 7 bases align to TRBD2. This CDR3 has 14 residues. The trim removed 5 bases at V and 3 bases at J, leaving 5 bases unmatched. CDR1 is SGHTA, CDR2 FQGNSA, per germline. The whole variable domain, filled in from reference TRBV7-2 and TRBJ2-3, reads GAGVSQSPSNKVTEKGKDVELRCDPISGHTALYWYRQSLGQGLEFLIYFQGNSAPDKSGLPSDRFSAERTGGSVSTLTIQRTQQEDSAVYLCASSPTSRTDTQYFGPGTRLTVL.

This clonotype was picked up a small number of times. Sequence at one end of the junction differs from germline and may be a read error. The CDR3 spells CASAVTGTSYGQYF. The DNA of the CDR3 is TGTGCCAGCGCCGTTACGGGGACCTCCTACGGGCAGTACTTC. The chain combines TRBV9 with TRBJ2-7, with D perhaps assigned TRBD1 or TRBD2 (5 bases each). Germline values: CDR1 SGDLS, CDR2 YYNGEE. This CDR3 has 14 amino acids. Based on the CDR3 plus reference TRBV9 and TRBJ2-7, the full variable domain is DSGVTQTPKHLITATGQRVTLRCSPRSGDLSVYWYQQSLDQGLQFLIQYYNGEERAKGNILERFSAQQFPDLHSELNLSSLELGDSALYFCASAVTGTSYGQYFGPGTRLTVT.

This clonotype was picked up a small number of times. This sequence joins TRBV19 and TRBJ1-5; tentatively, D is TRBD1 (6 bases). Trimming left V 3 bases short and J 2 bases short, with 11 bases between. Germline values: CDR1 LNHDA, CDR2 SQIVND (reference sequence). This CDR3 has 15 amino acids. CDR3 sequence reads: CASSIFPGGNQPQHF. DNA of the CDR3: TGTGCCAGTAGTATTTTCCCAGGGGGCAATCAGCCCCAGCATTTT.

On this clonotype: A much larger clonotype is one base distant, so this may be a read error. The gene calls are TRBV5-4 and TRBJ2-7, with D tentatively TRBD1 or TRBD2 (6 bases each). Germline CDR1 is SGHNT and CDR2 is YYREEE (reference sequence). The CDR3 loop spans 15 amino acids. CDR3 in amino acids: CASSLRGGGLGEQHF. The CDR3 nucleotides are TGTGCCAGCAGCTTGCGAGGAGGGGGGCTCGGCGAGCAGCACTTC.

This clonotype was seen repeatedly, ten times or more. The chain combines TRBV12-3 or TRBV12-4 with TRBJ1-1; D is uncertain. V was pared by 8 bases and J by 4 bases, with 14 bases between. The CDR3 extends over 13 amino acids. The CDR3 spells CASQTGPLTEAFF. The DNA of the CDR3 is TGTGCCAGCCAGACGGGCCCCCTCACTGAAGCTTTCTTT.

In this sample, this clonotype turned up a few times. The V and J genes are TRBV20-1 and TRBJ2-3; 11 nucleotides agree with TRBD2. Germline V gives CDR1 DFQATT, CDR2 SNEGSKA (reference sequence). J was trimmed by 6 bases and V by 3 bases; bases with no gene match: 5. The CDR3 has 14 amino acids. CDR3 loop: CSARASSGRDTQYF. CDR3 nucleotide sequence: TGCAGTGCTAGGGCGTCTAGCGGGAGGGATACGCAGTATTTT.

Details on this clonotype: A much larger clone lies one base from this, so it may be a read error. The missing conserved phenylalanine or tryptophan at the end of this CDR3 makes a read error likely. Here the CDR3 DNA reads TGCGCCAGCAGCCAAGACGGACAGGGGCTGGGGAAACTGTTTTTA. Amino acids: CASSQDGQGLGKLFL. The chain uses TRBV4-1 and TRBJ1-4; 9 nucleotides agree with TRBD1. The V segment lost 0 bases and the J segment 11 bases; nucleotides outside the gene matches: 7. CDR1 and CDR2 (germline): MGHRA, YSYEKL. This CDR3 is built from 15 residues.

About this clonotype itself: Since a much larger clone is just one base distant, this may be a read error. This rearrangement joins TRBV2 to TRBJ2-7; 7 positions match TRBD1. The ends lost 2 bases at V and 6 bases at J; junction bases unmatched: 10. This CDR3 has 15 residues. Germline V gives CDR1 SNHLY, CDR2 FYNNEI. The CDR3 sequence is CASSEFRQGPCEQYF. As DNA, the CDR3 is TGTGCCAGCAGTGAATTCAGACAGGGTCCCTGCGAGCAGTACTTC.

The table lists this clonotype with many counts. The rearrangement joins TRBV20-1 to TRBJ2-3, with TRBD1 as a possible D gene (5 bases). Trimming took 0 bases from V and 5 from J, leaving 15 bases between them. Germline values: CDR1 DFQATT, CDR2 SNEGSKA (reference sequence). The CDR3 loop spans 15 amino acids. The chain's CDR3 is CSARDLQSQEDTQYF. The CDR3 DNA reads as TGCAGTGCTAGAGATCTGCAGTCACAGGAAGATACGCAGTATTTT.

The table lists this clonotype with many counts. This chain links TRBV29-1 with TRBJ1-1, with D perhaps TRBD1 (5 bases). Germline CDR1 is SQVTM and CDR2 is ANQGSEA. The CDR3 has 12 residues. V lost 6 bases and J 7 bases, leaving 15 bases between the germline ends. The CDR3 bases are TGCAGCGTCCTCCTCCTTGGGGGTGAAGCTTTCTTT. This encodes CSVLLLGGEAFF.

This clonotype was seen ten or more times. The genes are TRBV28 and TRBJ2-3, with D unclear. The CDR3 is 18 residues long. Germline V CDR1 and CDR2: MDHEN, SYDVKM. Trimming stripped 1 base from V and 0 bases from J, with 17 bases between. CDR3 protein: CASSLSLAAGESTDTQYF. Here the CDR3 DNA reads TGTGCCAGCAGTTTATCCCTCGCAGCCGGAGAAAGCACAGATACGCAGTATTTT.

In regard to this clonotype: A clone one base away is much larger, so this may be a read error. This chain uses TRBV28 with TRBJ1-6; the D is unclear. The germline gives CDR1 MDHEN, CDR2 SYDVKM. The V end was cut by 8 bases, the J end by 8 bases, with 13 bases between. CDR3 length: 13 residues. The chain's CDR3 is CASRGPFYSPLHF. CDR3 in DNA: TGTGCCAGCCGAGGACCGTTTTATTCACCCCTCCACTTT.

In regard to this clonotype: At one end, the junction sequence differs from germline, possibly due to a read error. CDR3 amino acids: CASSETPGGSYAQYF. The CDR3 nucleotides read TGTGCCAGCAGCGAGACCCCGGGGGGCTCCTACGCGCAGTACTTC. The chain employs TRBV9 and TRBJ2-7, with D possibly TRBD2 on 7 matching bases. CDR3 length equals 15 residues. CDR1 SGDLS and CDR2 YYNGEE come from the germline V gene.

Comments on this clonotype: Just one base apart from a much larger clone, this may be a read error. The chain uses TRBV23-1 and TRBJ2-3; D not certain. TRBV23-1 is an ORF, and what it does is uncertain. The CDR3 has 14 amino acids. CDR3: CVSSQSRTTDTQYF. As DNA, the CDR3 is TGCGTCAGCAGTCAATCGAGGACCACAGATACGCAGTATTTT.

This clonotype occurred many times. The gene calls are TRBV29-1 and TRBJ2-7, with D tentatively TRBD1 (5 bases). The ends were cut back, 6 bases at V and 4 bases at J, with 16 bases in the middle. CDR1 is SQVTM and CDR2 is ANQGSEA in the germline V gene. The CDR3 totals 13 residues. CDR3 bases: TGCAGCGTCACAGGCCCCGGCGATTACGAGCAGTACTTC. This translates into CSVTGPGDYEQYF.

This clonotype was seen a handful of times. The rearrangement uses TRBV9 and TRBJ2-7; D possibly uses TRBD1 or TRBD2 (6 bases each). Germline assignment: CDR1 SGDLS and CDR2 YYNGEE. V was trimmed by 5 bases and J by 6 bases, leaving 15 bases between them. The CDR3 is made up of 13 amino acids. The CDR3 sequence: CASRAPEGGEQYF. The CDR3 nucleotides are TGTGCCAGCAGGGCACCAGAGGGGGGCGAGCAGTACTTC.

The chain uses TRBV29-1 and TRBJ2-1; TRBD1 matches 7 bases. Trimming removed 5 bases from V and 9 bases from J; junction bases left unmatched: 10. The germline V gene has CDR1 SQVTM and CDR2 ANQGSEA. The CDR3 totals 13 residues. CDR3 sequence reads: CSVIPRGNVEQFF. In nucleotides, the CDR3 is TGCAGCGTTATCCCCAGGGGGAACGTTGAGCAGTTCTTC.